This entry concerns a single T cell receptor beta chain. An end of the junction differs from the germline gene, which may be a read error. Germline V gene lookup returns CDR1 MNHNS and CDR2 SASEGT. This CDR3 has 17 amino acids. The data were obtained in a study of T cells in Graves' hyperthyroidism and ophthalmopathy. Amplified TCR beta CDR3 regions derived from RNA transcripts. A first-round RT-PCR of the TCR CDR3 used the HTBI primer set. TCRdb processed the multiplex PCR reads anew with MiXCR; each CDR3 protein has one entry. The sample has about 420,000 distinct CDR3 sequences, approximately 14% seen once.

The sequence came from a young woman with Graves' hyperthyroidism. Sequenced sample: blood. This chain uses TRBV6-1 with TRBJ2-2; 11 positions match TRBD2. The CDR3 nucleotides are TGTGCCAGCAGTGCGCCGGGACTAGCGGACGGTGTCGGGGGGCTGTTTTTT. Amino acids: CASSAPGLADGVGGLFF.